The T cell receptor beta chain described here comes from a study of CD8 T cells in Susac syndrome. Study-wide background: Susac syndrome patients were untreated, on corticosteroids with some adding intravenous immunoglobulin, or on intravenous immunoglobulin only.

RNA in amounts of about 0.45 to 1 ug was reverse transcribed with random hexamers. With immunoSEQ multiplex PCR, TCR beta CDR3 was amplified across 54 Vbeta and 13 Jbeta. TCRdb reanalysed the immunoSEQ multiplex PCR reads using MiXCR and keeps one entry per CDR3 protein. In the table there are about 120,000 distinct CDR3 sequences, about 95% of which are singletons. In the case of this clonotype: Its matching antigen is unknown.

From blood CD8+ and CD4+ T cells, the TCR beta chain was sequenced. Broader study findings: In total CD8+ repertoires, sixteen Susac-specific public clones were detected, and CD8+ TEMRA repertoires contained roughly five.

Trimming pared 0 bases from V and 4 bases from J, leaving 10 bases between. Germline assignment: CDR1 LGHNA and CDR2 YSLEER. CDR3 size: 14 residues. Sequencing was performed on CD8+ T cells from PBMCs. The receptor was derived from a human donor with Susac syndrome. The chain uses TRBV4-3 and TRBJ2-7, with no clear D. The CDR3 bases are TGCGCCAGCAGCCAAGACCGGACGGTGTACGAGCAGTACTTC. Translated, it gives CASSQDRTVYEQYF.